The 18 T cell receptor beta chains below come from one sample, sequenced in a study of blood T cell repertoires in COVID-19. TCRdb's copy holds only in-frame clones and misses some; the assay was immunoSEQ multiplex PCR. The table lists fewer than 60,000 clones, roughly 84% of them singletons. Sequences were obtained from peripheral blood. Receptor source: a human donor in a cohort sampled during active COVID-19.

The chain has TRBV5-5 and TRBJ2-3; tentatively, D is TRBD2 (5 bases). Trimming shortened V by 4 bases and J by 0 bases, and 18 bases separated the two germline ends. Germline V gene lookup returns CDR1 SGHKS and CDR2 YYEKEE (reference sequence). There are 17 residues in the CDR3. The chain's CDR3 is CASSPEGLALSTDTQYF. CDR3 bases: TGTGCCAGCAGCCCTGAGGGCCTCGCTTTGAGCACAGATACGCAGTATTTT.

The rearrangement uses TRBV19 and TRBJ1-2, with 9 bases lining up with TRBD1. The CDR3 loop spans 14 amino acids. Per the germline V gene, CDR1 is LNHDA and CDR2 is SQIVND (reference sequence). With V trimmed by 6 bases and J by 7 bases, 9 bases remained unmatched. The CDR3 DNA reads TGTGCCAGTAGCAACAGGGGGCGAGGTTCTGGCTACACCTTC. It encodes CASSNRGRGSGYTF.

This chain joins TRBV6-2 or TRBV6-3 and TRBJ2-2; possibly TRBD2 for D (5 bases). Looked up from germline, CDR1 is MNHEY and CDR2 is SVGEGT. V lost 5 bases and J lost 2, with 9 bases in between. This CDR3 comprises 14 residues. CDR3 coding DNA: TGTGCCAGCAGTGACGGACTCAACACCGGGGAGCTGTTTTTT. Translating gives CASSDGLNTGELFF.

This chain uses TRBV6-1 with TRBJ2-7, with 9 bases lining up with TRBD1. This CDR3 has 16 amino acids. Germline lookup yields CDR1 MNHNS and CDR2 SASEGT. The junction had 10 bases not matched to a gene; V was cut back by 3 bases and J by 4 bases. CDR3 sequence reads: CASSDHLGQGRYEQYF. CDR3 DNA sequence: TGTGCCAGCAGTGACCATCTGGGACAGGGTCGATACGAGCAGTACTTC.

This chain joins TRBV27 and TRBJ1-2; no clear D. CDR3 length: 15 amino acids. Trimming removed 7 bases at V and 0 bases at J, with 15 bases between. Germline CDR1 MNHEY, CDR2 SMNVEV (reference sequence). The CDR3 bases are TGTGCCAGCAAAAGTGAGGCCCTGGCTAACTATGGCTACACCTTC. This codes for CASKSEALANYGYTF.

This chain joins TRBV6-5 and TRBJ2-7; a weak D match, TRBD2 (6 bases). The germline V gene encodes CDR1 MNHEY and CDR2 SVGAGI. V was trimmed by 6 bases and J by 2 bases, leaving 17 bases between them. This CDR3 has 15 amino acids. CDR3 in DNA: TGTGCCAGCAGGTACGACGGGACTGCGGCCTACGAGCAGTACTTC. It yields the protein CASRYDGTAAYEQYF.

This chain joins TRBV10-1 and TRBJ2-7, with D possibly matching TRBD1 (6 bases). V was trimmed by 4 bases and J by 1 base, leaving 8 bases between them. CDR1 is WNHNN, CDR2 SYGVQD, per germline (reference sequence). The CDR3 length is 13 residues. The CDR3 DNA sequence: TGCGCCAGCAGTGTCGGACAGTCCTACGAGCAGTACTTC. Its translation is CASSVGQSYEQYF.

The V call is TRBV4-3, the J call TRBJ2-6; the D gene is possibly TRBD2 (5 bases). The CDR3 sequence is 16 residues long. From germline, CDR1 is LGHNA and CDR2 YSLEER. V was clipped by 4 bases and J by 1 base, with 11 bases between them. CDR3 region: CASSLGLVSGANVLTF. The CDR3 nucleotides are TGCGCCAGCAGCCTCGGACTTGTATCTGGGGCCAACGTCCTGACTTTC.

The chain combines TRBV19 with TRBJ1-4, with 10 nucleotides matching TRBD1. J gave up 4 bases and V 5 bases, and 4 bases lay outside the gene matches. The CDR3 spans 15 residues. Germline V gene sequence: CDR1 LNHDA, CDR2 SQIVND (reference sequence). The CDR3 DNA follows: TGTGCCAGTAGTGGATGGACAGGGGGTAATGAAAAACTGTTTTTT. Translated: CASSGWTGGNEKLFF.

The chain uses TRBV28 and TRBJ1-5; D perhaps matches TRBD1 (6 bases). The CDR3 is 18 residues long. Germline lookup yields CDR1 MDHEN and CDR2 SYDVKM. V was pared by 7 bases and J by 1 base, with 23 bases between. CDR3: CASMHDPRGGASNQPQHF. CDR3 bases: TGTGCCAGCATGCACGACCCCCGGGGGGGGGCGAGCAATCAGCCCCAGCATTTT.

This sequence joins TRBV27 and TRBJ2-7; 7 positions match TRBD1. Germline values: CDR1 MNHEY, CDR2 SMNVEV (reference sequence). After removal of 4 bases from V and 3 bases from J, the junction contained 9 bases not matched to a gene. This CDR3 region has 15 residues. CDR3 in DNA: TGTGCCAGCAGTTCGGATGACAGGGACAACTACGAGCAGTACTTC. This sequence encodes CASSSDDRDNYEQYF.

The table lists this clone with a few counts. The rearrangement links TRBV7-3 to TRBJ1-1; TRBD1 agrees at 9 bases. This CDR3 contains 14 residues. Germline V gene lookup returns CDR1 SGHTA and CDR2 FQGTGA. With V trimmed by 4 bases and J by 5 bases, 5 bases remained unmatched. CDR3 sequence: CASSSSGQGTEAFF. The CDR3 bases are TGTGCCAGCAGCTCCTCCGGACAGGGGACTGAAGCTTTCTTT.

V and J are TRBV19 and TRBJ2-7; 7 bases map to TRBD1. The J segment lost 0 bases and the V segment lost 1 base, leaving 3 bases of the junction unmatched. The germline gives CDR1 LNHDA, CDR2 SQIVND (reference sequence). CDR3 length: 15 residues. This chain's CDR3 is CASSIAGDSSYEQYF. Here the CDR3 DNA reads TGTGCCAGTAGTATAGCCGGGGACAGCTCCTACGAGCAGTACTTC.

The rearrangement joins TRBV2 to TRBJ2-7; D is perhaps TRBD1 (6 bases). CDR1 is SNHLY and CDR2 is FYNNEI in the germline V gene. Trimming took off 4 bases at V and 2 bases at J, with 18 bases between the two ends. This CDR3 has 16 residues. Here the CDR3 reads CASSGPVGQRPYEQYF. CDR3 DNA sequence: TGTGCCAGCAGTGGCCCCGTTGGACAGAGGCCCTACGAGCAGTACTTC.

The chain combines TRBV7-9 with TRBJ1-1, with D hard to call. The CDR3 contains 14 residues. Germline-derived CDR1 and CDR2 are SEHNR and FQNEAQ (reference sequence). With 5 bases removed from V and 11 bases from J, the gap between germline ends came to 21 bases. CDR3 protein: CASSPKVFPEVAFF. CDR3 in DNA: TGTGCCAGCAGCCCCAAGGTCTTCCCGGAGGTGGCTTTCTTT.

The chain combines TRBV7-2 with TRBJ2-1; 11 bases are a match to TRBD2. The CDR3 is 15 amino acids. Germline loops: CDR1 SGHTA, CDR2 FQGNSA. V was clipped by 5 bases and J by 7 bases; unmatched bases: 7. The CDR3 spells CASSGSGRAVNEQFF. CDR3 nucleotides: TGTGCCAGCAGCGGTAGCGGGAGGGCCGTTAATGAGCAGTTCTTC.

The chain links TRBV19 to TRBJ1-1, with 7 bases aligning to TRBD1. The CDR3 is made up of 18 amino acids. CDR1 and CDR2 from the germline V gene are LNHDA and SQIVND (reference sequence). V lost 3 bases to trimming and J lost 5 bases; unmatched junction nucleotides: 18. As DNA, the CDR3 is TGTGCCAGTAGTATCCGGCCCAAGATCAGGGGGAATGAAACTGAAGCTTTCTTT. Translation: CASSIRPKIRGNETEAFF.

This clone occurred a few times. This chain connects TRBV4-2 to TRBJ1-3; 7 bases are shared with TRBD1. J was trimmed by 8 bases and V by 0 bases; bases with no gene match: 7. The CDR3 has 15 amino acids. Germline V gene sequence: CDR1 LGHNA, CDR2 YNFKEQ. In DNA form, the CDR3 reads TGTGCCAGCAGCCAAGAAGCCGATCAGGGGGACACCATATATTTT. As protein: CASSQEADQGDTIYF.